This T cell receptor beta chain comes out of a study of blood T cell repertoires in COVID-19. In the original processing: Reference gene primer amplification in the assay estimated nucleated cell counts. The assay was immunoSEQ multiplex PCR, and TCRdb's table has in-frame clones only and misses some. The V and J calls and clone size were taken over from that table, and D and trimming were inferred from the DNA. This sample yields some 160,000 clones, of which over 75% are seen a single time; roughly 3% belongs to the top ten. The sequence was obtained from a woman in her fifties or sixties with active COVID-19. What was sequenced was peripheral blood.

The CDR3 here is CAWNGRGYEQYF. The CDR3, as DNA: TGTGCCTGGAACGGCAGGGGCTACGAGCAGTACTTC. The chain uses TRBV30 and TRBJ2-7; a weak D match, TRBD1 (6 bases). V was trimmed by 4 bases and J by 3 bases, leaving 10 bases between them. The CDR3 consists of 12 residues. In germline, CDR1 is GTSNPN, CDR2 SVGIG (reference sequence).